This is a list of T cell receptor beta chains from one sample in a study of Ad26.COV2.S vaccination and SARS-CoV-2 variants. Profiled with immunoSEQ multiplex PCR; TCRdb holds only in-frame clones, not every one. The repertoire holds about 390,000 clones, with about nine tenths as singletons. The sequences come from peripheral blood, collected in a trial of Ad26.COV2.S vaccine versus placebo. The receptor source for this set is a person aged 18-65 years who received the Ad26.COV2.S COVID-19 vaccine or a placebo. The CDR3 runs from the conserved cysteine through the conserved F or W. The order of the fields is CDR3 protein, CDR3 DNA, clone size, J gene, D gene, V gene. The D gene is left open where the match is weak. The listing skips clone size in some rows; elsewhere it reads once, few, many or a size class.

CDR3aa: CASSESLGRGTEAFF
CDR3nt: TGTGCCAGCAGTGAGAGTTTAGGCAGGGGGACTGAAGCTTTCTTT
abundance: -
j_gene: TRBJ1-1
d_gene: TRBD1
v_gene: TRBV2

CDR3aa: CASSLSLGTSRNTIYF
CDR3nt: TGTGCCAGCAGTTTATCTCTCGGGACATCTAGAAACACCATATATTTT
abundance: -
j_gene: TRBJ1-3
d_gene: -
v_gene: TRBV27

CDR3aa: CASSPRSYEQYF
CDR3nt: TGTGCCAGCAGCCCCCGCTCCTACGAGCAGTACTTC
abundance: -
j_gene: TRBJ2-7
d_gene: -
v_gene: TRBV3-1/TRBV3-2

CDR3aa: CASSQWYPADTQYF
CDR3nt: TGCGCCAGCAGTCAATGGTATCCTGCAGATACGCAGTATTTT
abundance: -
j_gene: TRBJ2-3
d_gene: -
v_gene: TRBV23-1

CDR3aa: CASSTSPHNYRGQNIQYF
CDR3nt: TGTGCCAGCAGCACTAGCCCGCACAATTACAGGGGCCAAAACATTCAGTACTTC
abundance: -
j_gene: TRBJ2-4
d_gene: -
v_gene: TRBV7-2

CDR3aa: CASSRGRASYEQYF
CDR3nt: TGTGCCAGCAGCCGGGGGCGGGCTTCCTACGAGCAGTACTTC
abundance: -
j_gene: TRBJ2-7
d_gene: -
v_gene: TRBV5-4

CDR3aa: CASSLLAVNTGELFF
CDR3nt: TGTGCCAGCAGCTTATTAGCGGTCAACACCGGGGAGCTGTTTTTT
abundance: -
j_gene: TRBJ2-2
d_gene: -
v_gene: TRBV7-9

CDR3aa: CASSITRGGYEQYF
CDR3nt: TGTGCCAGCAGCATAACGAGGGGAGGCTACGAGCAGTACTTC
abundance: -
j_gene: TRBJ2-7
d_gene: -
v_gene: TRBV27

CDR3aa: CASSAGTGGQETQYF
CDR3nt: TGTGCCAGCAGCGCCGGGACAGGGGGCCAAGAGACCCAGTACTTC
abundance: -
j_gene: TRBJ2-5
d_gene: TRBD1
v_gene: TRBV9

CDR3aa: CASSLGGGRNEQFF
CDR3nt: TGTGCCAGCAGCTTGGGCGGGGGGCGTAATGAGCAGTTCTTC
abundance: -
j_gene: TRBJ2-1
d_gene: TRBD2
v_gene: TRBV5-4

CDR3aa: CASSPREGYNEQFF
CDR3nt: TGTGCCAGCAGCCCACGAGAAGGGTACAATGAGCAGTTCTTC
abundance: -
j_gene: TRBJ2-1
d_gene: -
v_gene: TRBV11-3

CDR3aa: CASSLALSGDDTGELFF
CDR3nt: TGTGCCAGCAGTCTAGCCCTTAGCGGGGATGACACCGGGGAGCTGTTTTTT
abundance: -
j_gene: TRBJ2-2
d_gene: TRBD2
v_gene: TRBV6-6

CDR3aa: CAWSVRTETQYF
CDR3nt: TGTGCCTGGAGTGTACGCACGGAGACCCAGTACTTC
abundance: -
j_gene: TRBJ2-5
d_gene: -
v_gene: TRBV30

CDR3aa: CASRHDRLLKNQPQHF
CDR3nt: TGTGCCAGCAGACATGACAGGCTCCTAAAGAATCAGCCCCAGCATTTT
abundance: -
j_gene: TRBJ1-5
d_gene: -
v_gene: TRBV28

CDR3aa: CASSKGLRTDTQYF
CDR3nt: TGTGCCAGCAGTAAGGGACTCCGCACAGATACGCAGTATTTT
abundance: once
j_gene: TRBJ2-3
d_gene: -
v_gene: TRBV6-2/TRBV6-3

CDR3aa: CASSQPTGGTTKKAYEQYF
CDR3nt: TGCGCCAGCAGCCAACCGACAGGGGGGACTACTAAAAAGGCCTACGAGCAGTACTTC
abundance: once
j_gene: TRBJ2-7
d_gene: TRBD1
v_gene: TRBV4-1

CDR3aa: CASRPGQGTTNEKLFF
CDR3nt: TGTGCCAGTAGGCCGGGACAGGGTACGACTAATGAAAAACTGTTTTTT
abundance: -
j_gene: TRBJ1-4
d_gene: TRBD1
v_gene: TRBV19

CDR3aa: CAGGAVGYGYTF
CDR3nt: TGCGCCGGGGGAGCTGTCGGCTATGGCTACACCTTC
abundance: -
j_gene: TRBJ1-2
d_gene: -
v_gene: TRBV19

CDR3aa: CASSRTGTQANYGYTF
CDR3nt: TGTGCCAGCAGTCGGACAGGGACCCAAGCTAACTATGGCTACACCTTC
abundance: -
j_gene: TRBJ1-2
d_gene: TRBD1
v_gene: TRBV27

CDR3aa: CSASDWNRGTTEAFF
CDR3nt: TGCAGTGCTAGTGATTGGAACAGGGGAACAACTGAAGCTTTCTTT
abundance: -
j_gene: TRBJ1-1
d_gene: TRBD1
v_gene: TRBV20-1

CDR3aa: CSADPRRDTEAFF
CDR3nt: TGCAGCGCTGATCCACGGAGGGACACTGAAGCTTTCTTT
abundance: once
j_gene: TRBJ1-1
d_gene: -
v_gene: TRBV29-1

CDR3aa: CASSTVRHPAGGGYTF
CDR3nt: TGTGCCAGCAGCACTGTCCGGCACCCAGCAGGGGGTGGCTACACCTTC
abundance: -
j_gene: TRBJ1-2
d_gene: TRBD1
v_gene: TRBV28

CDR3aa: CASWPPSGGRTDTQYF
CDR3nt: TGCGCCAGCTGGCCACCTAGCGGGGGCCGCACAGATACGCAGTATTTT
abundance: -
j_gene: TRBJ2-3
d_gene: TRBD2
v_gene: TRBV10-2

CDR3aa: CASRQATTGNTIYF
CDR3nt: TGTGCCAGCCGTCAGGCCACGACTGGAAACACCATATATTTT
abundance: -
j_gene: TRBJ1-3
d_gene: -
v_gene: TRBV18

CDR3aa: CASSQDWGGLIGNEQFF
CDR3nt: TGTGCCAGCAGCCAAGATTGGGGGGGTCTTATCGGGAATGAGCAGTTCTTC
abundance: -
j_gene: TRBJ2-1
d_gene: TRBD2
v_gene: TRBV3-1/TRBV3-2

CDR3aa: CASSSPPGTGSADTQYF
CDR3nt: TGTGCCAGTAGTAGCCCCCCGGGGACCGGGTCGGCAGATACGCAGTATTTT
abundance: -
j_gene: TRBJ2-3
d_gene: -
v_gene: TRBV19

CDR3aa: CASSLYIRNSPLHF
CDR3nt: TGTGCCAGCAGTTTATATATCAGAAATTCACCCCTCCACTTT
abundance: once
j_gene: TRBJ1-6
d_gene: -
v_gene: TRBV28

CDR3aa: CASSQDRRRPPDTQYF
CDR3nt: TGCGCCAGCAGCCAAGATAGGCGGCGTCCCCCAGATACGCAGTATTTT
abundance: -
j_gene: TRBJ2-3
d_gene: -
v_gene: TRBV4-3